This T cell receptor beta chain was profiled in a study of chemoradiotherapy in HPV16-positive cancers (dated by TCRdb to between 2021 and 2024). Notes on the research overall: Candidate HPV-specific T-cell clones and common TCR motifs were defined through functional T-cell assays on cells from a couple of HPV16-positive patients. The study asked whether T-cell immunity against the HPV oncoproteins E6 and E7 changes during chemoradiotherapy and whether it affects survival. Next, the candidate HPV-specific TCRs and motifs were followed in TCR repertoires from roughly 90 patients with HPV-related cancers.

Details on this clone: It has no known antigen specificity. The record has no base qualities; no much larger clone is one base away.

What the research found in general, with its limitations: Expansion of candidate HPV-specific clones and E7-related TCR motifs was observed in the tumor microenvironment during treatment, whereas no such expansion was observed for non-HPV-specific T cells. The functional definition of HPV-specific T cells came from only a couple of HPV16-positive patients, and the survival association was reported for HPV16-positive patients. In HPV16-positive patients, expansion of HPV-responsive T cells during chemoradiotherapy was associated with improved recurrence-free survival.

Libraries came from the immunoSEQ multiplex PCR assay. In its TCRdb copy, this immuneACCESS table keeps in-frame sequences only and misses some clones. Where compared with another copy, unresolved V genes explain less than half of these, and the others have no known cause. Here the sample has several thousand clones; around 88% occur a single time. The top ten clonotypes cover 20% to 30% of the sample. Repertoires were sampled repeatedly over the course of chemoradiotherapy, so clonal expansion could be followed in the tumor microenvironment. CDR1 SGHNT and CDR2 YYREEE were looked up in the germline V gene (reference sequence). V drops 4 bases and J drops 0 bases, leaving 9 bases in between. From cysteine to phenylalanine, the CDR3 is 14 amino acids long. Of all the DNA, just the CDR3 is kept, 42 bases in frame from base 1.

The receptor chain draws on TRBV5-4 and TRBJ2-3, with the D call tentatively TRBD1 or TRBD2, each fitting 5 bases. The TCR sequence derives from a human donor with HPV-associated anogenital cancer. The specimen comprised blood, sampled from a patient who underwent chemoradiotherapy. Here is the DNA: TGTGCCAGCAGCCGGGACGGGAGCACAGATACGCAGTATTTT. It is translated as CASSRDGSTDTQYF.